The source of this TCR beta chain is a study of blood T cell repertoires in COVID-19. The data were produced by immunoSEQ multiplex PCR, yet TCRdb's version contains in-frame clones alone and is incomplete. The table shows around 260,000 clones, with roughly nine tenths occurring only once. The TCR comes from a woman in her thirties or forties who had recovered from COVID-19. Sequences were obtained from peripheral blood.

The CDR3 DNA reads TGCGCCAGCAGTCAACAAGAGACCCAGTACTTC. Amino acid sequence: CASSQQETQYF. The chain carries TRBV10-2 and TRBJ2-5; D uncertain. The CDR3 has 11 residues. The germline V and J ends were trimmed by 5 bases and 2 bases, with 3 bases remaining between them. Germline V gives CDR1 WSHSY, CDR2 SAAADI.